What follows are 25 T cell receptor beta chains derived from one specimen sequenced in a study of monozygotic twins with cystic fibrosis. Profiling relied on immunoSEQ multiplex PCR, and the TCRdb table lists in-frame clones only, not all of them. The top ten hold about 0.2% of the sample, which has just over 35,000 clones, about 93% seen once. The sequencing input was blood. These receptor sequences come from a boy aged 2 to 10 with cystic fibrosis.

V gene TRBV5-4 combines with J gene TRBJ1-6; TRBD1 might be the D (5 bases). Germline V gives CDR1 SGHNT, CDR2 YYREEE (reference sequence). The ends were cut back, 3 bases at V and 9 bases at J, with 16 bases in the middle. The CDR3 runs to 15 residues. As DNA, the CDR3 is TGTGCCAGCAGCTCGTGGGGGGGTTTGGTTTCACCCCTCCACTTT. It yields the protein CASSSWGGLVSPLHF.

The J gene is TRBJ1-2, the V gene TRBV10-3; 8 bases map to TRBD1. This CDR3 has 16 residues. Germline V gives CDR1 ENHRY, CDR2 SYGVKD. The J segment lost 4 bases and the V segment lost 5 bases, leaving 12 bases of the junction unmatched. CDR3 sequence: CAISPDRAANFYGYTF. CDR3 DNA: TGTGCCATCAGTCCGGACAGGGCGGCGAACTTCTATGGCTACACCTTC.

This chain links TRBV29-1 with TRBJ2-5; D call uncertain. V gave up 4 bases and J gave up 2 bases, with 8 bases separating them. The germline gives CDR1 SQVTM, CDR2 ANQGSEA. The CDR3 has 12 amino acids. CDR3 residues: CSVGRFQETQYF. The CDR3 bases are TGCAGCGTTGGACGGTTTCAAGAGACCCAGTACTTC.

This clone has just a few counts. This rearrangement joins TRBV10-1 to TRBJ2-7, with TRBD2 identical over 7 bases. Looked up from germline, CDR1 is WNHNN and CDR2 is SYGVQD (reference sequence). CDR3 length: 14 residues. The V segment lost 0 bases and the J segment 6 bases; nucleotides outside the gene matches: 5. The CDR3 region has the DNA TGCGCCAGCAGTGAGTCACCGGAGCGGGGCGAGCAGTACTTC. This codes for CASSESPERGEQYF.

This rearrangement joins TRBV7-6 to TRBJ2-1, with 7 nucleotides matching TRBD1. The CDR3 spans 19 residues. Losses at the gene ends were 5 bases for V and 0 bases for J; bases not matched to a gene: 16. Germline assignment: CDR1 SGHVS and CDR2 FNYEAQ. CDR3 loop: CASSTRTGLGTSSYNEQFF. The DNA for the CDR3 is TGTGCCAGCAGCACGAGGACAGGACTCGGTACCAGCTCCTACAATGAGCAGTTCTTC. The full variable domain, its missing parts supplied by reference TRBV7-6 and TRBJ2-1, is GAGVSQSPRYKVTKRGQDVALRCDPISGHVSLYWYRQALGQGPEFLTYFNYEAQQDKSGLPNDRFSAERPEGSISTLTIQRTEQRDSAMYRCASSTRTGLGTSSYNEQFFGPGTRLTVL.

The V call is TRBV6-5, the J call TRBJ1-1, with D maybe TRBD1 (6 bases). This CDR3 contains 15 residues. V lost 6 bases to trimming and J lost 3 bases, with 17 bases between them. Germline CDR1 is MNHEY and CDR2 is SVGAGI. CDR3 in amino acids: CASSGTGAAYTEAFF. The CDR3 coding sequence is TGTGCCAGCAGCGGCACGGGGGCGGCGTACACTGAAGCTTTCTTT.

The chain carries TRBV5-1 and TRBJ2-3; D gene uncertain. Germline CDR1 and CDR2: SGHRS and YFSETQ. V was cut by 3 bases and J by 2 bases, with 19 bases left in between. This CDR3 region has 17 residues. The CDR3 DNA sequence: TGCGCCAGCAGCTGGGCCGGTGATCATCGTTCCACAGATACGCAGTATTTT. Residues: CASSWAGDHRSTDTQYF.

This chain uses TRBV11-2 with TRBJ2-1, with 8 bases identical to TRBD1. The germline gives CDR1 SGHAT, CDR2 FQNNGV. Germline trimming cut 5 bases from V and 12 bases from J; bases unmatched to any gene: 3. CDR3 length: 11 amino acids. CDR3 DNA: TGTGCCAGCAGCGGCGACAGGGGGCAGTTCTTC. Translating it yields CASSGDRGQFF.

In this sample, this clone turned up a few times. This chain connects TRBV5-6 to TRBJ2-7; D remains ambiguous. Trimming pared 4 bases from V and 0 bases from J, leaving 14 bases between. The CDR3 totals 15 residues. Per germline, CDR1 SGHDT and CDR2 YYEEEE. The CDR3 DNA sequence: TGTGCCAGCAGCCCGGCGGCGACAAGCTCCTACGAGCAGTACTTC. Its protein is CASSPAATSSYEQYF.

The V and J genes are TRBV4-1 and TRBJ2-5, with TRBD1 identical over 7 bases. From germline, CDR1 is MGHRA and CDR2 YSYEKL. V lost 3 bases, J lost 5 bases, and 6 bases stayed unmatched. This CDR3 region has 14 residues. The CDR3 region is CASSQGDSWETQYF. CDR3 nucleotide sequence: TGCGCCAGCAGCCAGGGGGACAGTTGGGAGACCCAGTACTTC.

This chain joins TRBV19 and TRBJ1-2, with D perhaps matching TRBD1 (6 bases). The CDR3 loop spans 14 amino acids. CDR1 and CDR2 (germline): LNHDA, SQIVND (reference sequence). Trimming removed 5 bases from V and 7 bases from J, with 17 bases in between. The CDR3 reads CASSFPGEGGGYTF. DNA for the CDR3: TGTGCCAGTAGTTTCCCGGGAGAAGGGGGTGGCTACACCTTC. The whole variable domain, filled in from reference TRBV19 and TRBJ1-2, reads DGGITQSPKYLFRKEGQNVTLSCEQNLNHDAMYWYRQDPGQGLRLIYYSQIVNDFQKGDIAEGYSVSREKKESFPLTVTSAQKNPTAFYLCASSFPGEGGGYTFGSGTRLTVV.

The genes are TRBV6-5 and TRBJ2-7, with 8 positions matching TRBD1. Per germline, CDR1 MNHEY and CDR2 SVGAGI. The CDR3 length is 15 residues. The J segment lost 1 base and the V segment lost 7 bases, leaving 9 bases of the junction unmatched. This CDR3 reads CASTSGTGDSYEQYF. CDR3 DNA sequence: TGTGCCAGCACCTCTGGGACAGGCGATTCCTACGAGCAGTACTTC.

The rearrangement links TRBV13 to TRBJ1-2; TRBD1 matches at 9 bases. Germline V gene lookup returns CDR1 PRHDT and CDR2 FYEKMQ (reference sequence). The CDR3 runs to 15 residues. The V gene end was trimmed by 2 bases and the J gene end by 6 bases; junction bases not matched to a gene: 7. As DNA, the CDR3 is TGTGCCAGCAGCTTAAAGCGTGGGACAGGGCATGGCTACACCTTC. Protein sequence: CASSLKRGTGHGYTF. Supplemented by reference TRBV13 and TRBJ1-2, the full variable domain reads AAGVIQSPRHLIKEKRETATLKCYPIPRHDTVYWYQQGPGQDPQFLISFYEKMQSDKGSIPDRFSAQQFSDYHSELNMSSLELGDSALYFCASSLKRGTGHGYTFGSGTRLTVV.

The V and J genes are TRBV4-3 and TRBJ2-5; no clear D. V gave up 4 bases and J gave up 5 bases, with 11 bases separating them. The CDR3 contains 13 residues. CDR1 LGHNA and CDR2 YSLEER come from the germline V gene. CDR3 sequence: CASSLYWSETQYF. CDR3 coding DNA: TGCGCCAGCAGCCTATATTGGAGCGAGACCCAGTACTTC.

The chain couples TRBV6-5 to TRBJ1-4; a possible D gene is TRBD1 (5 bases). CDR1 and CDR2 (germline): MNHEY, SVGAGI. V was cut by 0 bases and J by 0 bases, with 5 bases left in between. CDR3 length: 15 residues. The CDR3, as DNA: TGTGCCAGCAGTTACTCGACAGCAACTAATGAAAAACTGTTTTTT. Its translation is CASSYSTATNEKLFF.

The CDR3 DNA reads TGTGCCAGCAGCCCACAGGGTTCGGGCTACGAGCAGTACTTC. Translated: CASSPQGSGYEQYF. The chain is built from TRBV5-4 and TRBJ2-7; perhaps TRBD1 as D (6 bases). Between the trimmed V and J ends, which lost 4 bases and 3 bases, there was a span of 14 bases. CDR1 and CDR2 from the germline V gene are SGHNT and YYREEE (reference sequence). The CDR3 loop spans 14 amino acids.

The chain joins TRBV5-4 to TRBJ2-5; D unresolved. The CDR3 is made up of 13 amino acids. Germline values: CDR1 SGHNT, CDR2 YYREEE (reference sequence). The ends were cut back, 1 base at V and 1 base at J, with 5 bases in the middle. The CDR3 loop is CASSLTFQETQYF. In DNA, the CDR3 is TGTGCCAGCAGCTTGACATTCCAAGAGACCCAGTACTTC.

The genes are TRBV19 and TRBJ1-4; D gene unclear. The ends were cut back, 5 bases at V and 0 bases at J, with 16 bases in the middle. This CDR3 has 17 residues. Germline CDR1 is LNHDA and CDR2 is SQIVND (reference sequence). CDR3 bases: TGTGCCAGTAGTCCCCGCGGTTTCGATTCAACTAATGAAAAACTGTTTTTT. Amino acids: CASSPRGFDSTNEKLFF.

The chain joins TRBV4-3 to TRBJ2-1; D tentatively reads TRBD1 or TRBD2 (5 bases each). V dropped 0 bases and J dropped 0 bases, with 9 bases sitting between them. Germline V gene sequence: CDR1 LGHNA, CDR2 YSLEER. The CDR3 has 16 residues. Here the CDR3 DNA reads TGCGCCAGCAGCCAAGACAAGGGGAGCTCCTACAATGAGCAGTTCTTC. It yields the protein CASSQDKGSSYNEQFF.

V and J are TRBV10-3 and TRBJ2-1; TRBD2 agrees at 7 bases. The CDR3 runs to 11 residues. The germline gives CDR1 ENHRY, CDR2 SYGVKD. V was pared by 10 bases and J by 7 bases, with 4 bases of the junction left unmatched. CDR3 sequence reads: CASREGNEQFF. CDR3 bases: TGTGCCAGCAGGGAGGGGAATGAGCAGTTCTTC.

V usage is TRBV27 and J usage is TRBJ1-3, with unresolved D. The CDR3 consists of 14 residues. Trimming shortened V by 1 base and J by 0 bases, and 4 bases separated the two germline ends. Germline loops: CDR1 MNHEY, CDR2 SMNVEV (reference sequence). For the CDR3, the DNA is TGTGCCAGCAGTTTATTCCCCTCTGGAAACACCATATATTTT. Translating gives CASSLFPSGNTIYF.

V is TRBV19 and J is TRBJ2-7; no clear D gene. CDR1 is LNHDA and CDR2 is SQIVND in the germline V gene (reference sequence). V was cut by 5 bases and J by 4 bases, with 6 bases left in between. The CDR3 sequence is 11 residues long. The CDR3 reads CASSSHYEQYF. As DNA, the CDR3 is TGTGCCAGTAGTTCTCATTACGAGCAGTACTTC.

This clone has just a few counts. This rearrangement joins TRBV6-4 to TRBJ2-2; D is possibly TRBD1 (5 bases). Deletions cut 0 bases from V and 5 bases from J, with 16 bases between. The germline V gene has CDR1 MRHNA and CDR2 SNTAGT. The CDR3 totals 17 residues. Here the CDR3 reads CASSDSRQGQETGELFF. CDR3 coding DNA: TGTGCCAGCAGTGACTCGAGGCAGGGTCAGGAAACCGGGGAGCTGTTTTTT.

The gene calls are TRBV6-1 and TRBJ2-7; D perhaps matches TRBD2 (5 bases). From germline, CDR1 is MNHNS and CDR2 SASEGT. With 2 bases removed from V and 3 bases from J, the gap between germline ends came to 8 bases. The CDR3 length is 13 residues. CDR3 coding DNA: TGTGCCAGCAGTGAATCACGGGGCTACGAGCAGTACTTC. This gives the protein CASSESRGYEQYF.

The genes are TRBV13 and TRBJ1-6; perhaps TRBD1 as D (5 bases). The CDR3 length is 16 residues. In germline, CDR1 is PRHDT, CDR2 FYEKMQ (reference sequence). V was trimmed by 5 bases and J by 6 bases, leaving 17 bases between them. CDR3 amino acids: CASSLGEGQGNSPLHF. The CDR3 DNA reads TGTGCCAGCAGCCTGGGAGAGGGGCAAGGTAATTCACCCCTCCACTTT.